The 21 T cell receptor beta chains in this list originate from one sample, sequenced in a study of T cells in Graves' hyperthyroidism and ophthalmopathy. Amplification targeted TCR beta CDR3 regions from RNA transcripts. Using the HTBI primer set, a first-round RT-PCR was run on the TCR CDR3. TCRdb used MiXCR to reprocess the multiplex PCR reads, holding one entry per CDR3 protein. The sample gives about 360,000 distinct CDR3 sequences, about 20% of which show up once; about 4% is in the top ten. Source material: blood. The source of these receptors is a woman younger than 35 with Graves' hyperthyroidism.

J is TRBJ1-1 and V is TRBV5-1; the D is unclear. The CDR3 has 14 amino acids. Germline V gives CDR1 SGHRS, CDR2 YFSETQ. Trimming stripped 0 bases from V and 0 bases from J, with 6 bases between. In nucleotides, the CDR3 is TGCGCCAGCAGCTTGGAGGCTTTGAACACTGAAGCTTTCTTT. Its protein is CASSLEALNTEAFF.

This clonotype was seen at least ten times. V is TRBV28 and J is TRBJ1-2; D might be TRBD1 (6 bases). The CDR3 runs 12 residues. Germline V gene data show CDR1 as MDHEN and CDR2 as SYDVKM. The germline V and J ends were trimmed by 10 bases and 4 bases, with 13 bases remaining between them. The CDR3 nucleotides read TGTGCCACGGACAGACAGGCCTATGGCTACACCTTC. Translated: CATDRQAYGYTF.

This clonotype was seen just once. The chain has TRBV12-3 or TRBV12-4 and TRBJ2-7, with 8 bases matching TRBD2. The CDR3 runs to 15 residues. The J segment lost 4 bases and the V segment lost 5 bases, leaving 10 bases of the junction unmatched. CDR3 residues: CASSPGFGTSYEQYF. CDR3 sequence (DNA): TGTGCCAGCAGTCCCGGCTTTGGGACTAGTTACGAGCAGTACTTC.

There are many counts of this clonotype. This chain links TRBV18 with TRBJ1-2, with 7 bases fitting TRBD1. V was pared by 3 bases and J by 5 bases, with 6 bases of the junction left unmatched. CDR3 length equals 14 residues. The germline gives CDR1 KGHSH, CDR2 LQKENI. The CDR3 loop reads CASSPRQGEYGYTF. CDR3 coding DNA: TGTGCCAGCTCACCCCGACAGGGTGAATATGGCTACACCTTC.

This chain links TRBV3-1 with TRBJ2-2; D call uncertain. CDR1 LGHDT and CDR2 YNNKEL come from the germline V gene (reference sequence). The CDR3 runs to 15 residues. V was trimmed by 4 bases and J by 0 bases, leaving 9 bases between them. CDR3 coding DNA: TGTGCCAGCAGCCGGGCGGCTGCGAACACCGGGGAGCTGTTTTTT. Translation gives CASSRAAANTGELFF.

The chain is built from TRBV5-5 and TRBJ2-2; 8 nucleotides agree with TRBD1. Germline loops: CDR1 SGHKS, CDR2 YYEKEE (reference sequence). This CDR3 comprises 15 residues. Germline trimming cut 4 bases from V and 4 bases from J; bases unmatched to any gene: 6. CDR3: CASSIDTGGTGELFF. The CDR3 DNA reads as TGTGCCAGCAGCATCGACACAGGGGGCACCGGGGAGCTGTTTTTT.

Details on this clonotype: Sequence at one end of the junction differs from germline and may be a read error. The genes are TRBV9 and TRBJ2-5, with D tentatively TRBD1 or TRBD2 (5 bases each). The CDR3 spans 14 residues. Germline V gene lookup returns CDR1 SGDLS and CDR2 YYNGEE. The CDR3 sequence is CASSVAGTSETKYF. CDR3 nucleotide sequence: TGTGCCAGCAGCGTAGCAGGGACCTCTGAGACCAAGTACTTC.

As DNA, the CDR3 is TGTGCCACCAGTGATTTGCTTACGAGTGAGCAGTACTTC. Translating it yields CATSDLLTSEQYF. The genes are TRBV24-1 and TRBJ2-7; no reliable D call. Trimming removed 0 bases from V and 7 bases from J, with 9 bases in between. The CDR3 covers 13 residues. Germline CDR1 KGHDR, CDR2 SFDVKD.

This clonotype has a count of ten or more. A much larger clone lies one base from this, so it may be a read error. The J gene is TRBJ2-5, the V gene TRBV27; tentatively, D is TRBD1 (6 bases). In germline, CDR1 is MNHEY, CDR2 SMNVEV (reference sequence). This CDR3 is 16 amino acids long. The CDR3 DNA reads TGTGCCAGCAGTTTATCCCTGGACAGTCTCCAAGAGATCCAGTACTTC. Translated: CASSLSLDSLQEIQYF.

This clonotype was detected many times. This sequence joins TRBV6-1 and TRBJ2-2, with a possible D match to TRBD2 (5 bases). CDR1 and CDR2 (germline): MNHNS, SASEGT. The CDR3 runs to 15 residues. The V end was cut by 0 bases, the J end by 6 bases, with 11 bases between. The CDR3 DNA sequence: TGTGCCAGCAGTGAAGCGGTCGAGGGCGCCGGGGAGCTGTTTTTT. Amino acid sequence: CASSEAVEGAGELFF.

This clonotype was found a few times. The chain has TRBV6-1 and TRBJ2-4; TRBD1 might be the D (5 bases). Germline V lookup: CDR1 MNHNS, CDR2 SASEGT. The V gene lost 10 bases and the J gene lost 8 bases, with 18 bases spanning the gap. The length of the CDR3 is 13 residues. The CDR3 region has the DNA TGTGCCAACTGTTGGGGCCCCTGGGACATTCAGTACTTC. Protein product: CANCWGPWDIQYF.

This clonotype was picked up many times. The rearrangement links TRBV12-3 or TRBV12-4 to TRBJ1-1; 7 bases align to TRBD1. The CDR3 has 11 amino acids. Losses at the gene ends were 8 bases for V and 4 bases for J; bases not matched to a gene: 1. In DNA, the CDR3 is TGTGCCAGCGAGGGGGCCACTGAAGCTTTCTTT. This translates into CASEGATEAFF.

This clonotype was found a few times. This chain joins TRBV12-3 or TRBV12-4 and TRBJ2-5, with D unclear. Trimming removed 3 bases at V and 12 bases at J, with 11 bases between. The CDR3 extends over 11 amino acids. The chain's CDR3 is CASSFGEREYF. The CDR3 region has the DNA TGTGCCAGCAGTTTTGGGGAACGGGAGTACTTC.

The rearrangement joins TRBV5-1 to TRBJ1-3, with D possibly matching TRBD1 (5 bases). V was cut by 2 bases and J by 0 bases, with 9 bases left in between. The CDR3 loop spans 15 amino acids. CDR1 is SGHRS and CDR2 is YFSETQ in the germline V gene. The CDR3 region is CASSFQGDSGNTIYF. DNA of the CDR3: TGCGCCAGCAGCTTCCAGGGCGACTCTGGAAACACCATATATTTT.

In regard to this clonotype: A read error may be the cause here, since a much bigger clone is one base away. The missing conserved phenylalanine or tryptophan at the end of this CDR3 makes a read error likely. This chain joins TRBV29-1 and TRBJ2-2; D not certain. The germline V and J ends were trimmed by 3 bases and 6 bases, with 5 bases remaining between them. CDR1 is SQVTM, CDR2 ANQGSEA, per germline. This CDR3 has 11 amino acids. The CDR3 reads CSVDSAGELFY. CDR3 DNA: TGCAGCGTTGACAGCGCCGGGGAGCTGTTTTAT.

This clonotype was detected ten times or more. V gene TRBV6-5 combines with J gene TRBJ2-5, with D perhaps TRBD2 (5 bases). Germline CDR1 reads MNHEY; CDR2 reads SVGAGI. This CDR3 has 12 amino acids. V gave up 10 bases and J gave up 4 bases, with 13 bases separating them. The CDR3 coding sequence is TGTGCCACGACGAGCGGCGGAGAGACCCAGTACTTC. It specifies CATTSGGETQYF.

This chain uses TRBV2 with TRBJ2-7, with no clear D. V dropped 8 bases and J dropped 11 bases, with 16 bases sitting between them. There are 11 residues in the CDR3. Germline CDR1 and CDR2: SNHLY and FYNNEI. The CDR3 reads CASSSDPGKYF. In DNA form, the CDR3 reads TGTGCCAGCTCGAGCGACCCTGGAAAGTACTTC. The variable domain in full, with the rest retrieved from reference TRBV2 and TRBJ2-7, is EPEVTQTPSHQVTQMGQEVILRCVPISNHLYFYWYRQILGQKVEFLVSFYNNEISEKSEIFDDQFSVERPDGSNFTLKIRSTKLEDSAMYFCASSSDPGKYFGPGTRLTVT.

The sample holds many counts of this clonotype. The CDR3 loop is CSAKIAGGQLQETQYF. The CDR3 nucleotides read TGCAGTGCCAAAATAGCGGGGGGGCAATTACAAGAGACCCAGTACTTC. This chain uses TRBV20-1 with TRBJ2-5, with 11 positions matching TRBD2. There are 16 residues in the CDR3. CDR1 is DFQATT and CDR2 is SNEGSKA in the germline V gene (reference sequence). Trimming removed 6 bases from V and 2 bases from J; junction bases left unmatched: 11.

The chain is built from TRBV29-1 and TRBJ1-1, with D unclear. The CDR3 spans 14 residues. V shed 1 base and J shed 5 bases, with 14 bases lying between them. The V gene's germline CDR1 is SQVTM and CDR2 ANQGSEA. This chain's CDR3 is CSVEARSGGTEAFF. CDR3 DNA: TGCAGCGTTGAAGCCAGAAGTGGTGGAACTGAAGCTTTCTTT.

This clonotype was observed many times. The V gene is TRBV6-5, the J gene TRBJ1-1, with D perhaps matching TRBD1 (5 bases). The ends were cut back, 2 bases at V and 4 bases at J, with 20 bases in the middle. From germline, CDR1 is MNHEY and CDR2 SVGAGI. This CDR3 region has 17 residues. The CDR3 nucleotides read TGTGCCAGCAGTTACCTTGGGCGGGGCGTAGGTTCCACTGAAGCTTTCTTT. Translation gives CASSYLGRGVGSTEAFF.

This clonotype was observed a handful of times. The genes are TRBV5-1 and TRBJ1-3; weak D call: TRBD1 (5 bases). Trimming removed 4 bases at V and 4 bases at J, with 15 bases between. The V gene's germline CDR1 is SGHRS and CDR2 YFSETQ. The CDR3 sequence is 15 residues long. The CDR3 here is CASSPGPSEGNTIYF. DNA for the CDR3: TGCGCCAGCAGCCCGGGACCGTCGGAAGGAAACACCATATATTTT. The complete variable domain, with remaining parts taken from reference TRBV5-1 and TRBJ1-3, reads KAGVTQTPRYLIKTRGQQVTLSCSPISGHRSVSWYQQTPGQGLQFLFEYFSETQRNKGNFPGRFSGRQFSNSRSEMNVSTLELGDSALYLCASSPGPSEGNTIYFGEGSWLTVV.